This T cell receptor beta chain stems from a study of blood T cells in healthy people across ages. A second PCR, run for about 7 to 11 cycles, used a sample-barcoded 5' primer plus a J-beta primer mix. Each CDR3 protein is one row after TCRdb ran MiXCR on the 5' RACE reads. The sample carries about 1.1 million distinct CDR3 sequences, 30% to 40% recorded once. With 4 bases removed from V and 7 bases from J, the gap between germline ends came to 12 bases. The length of the CDR3 is 13 residues. The germline gives CDR1 SGHAT, CDR2 FQNNGV. This clonotype turned up a few times. The chain employs TRBV11-2 and TRBJ2-3; D ambiguous. This receptor was obtained from a man aged 18-30 years in good health. Input material: blood. This CDR3 is CASSSGLDNTQYF. The CDR3 nucleotides are TGTGCCAGCAGCTCCGGGCTCGATAATACGCAGTATTTT.